This T cell receptor (beta chain) emerged from a study of shared clonotypes between healthy human individuals. Regarding the study as a whole: The study drew on few donors, limiting represented genetic and exposure-history diversity.

Turning to this clone: The target antigen is unknown.

V was shortened by 2 bases and J by 2 bases, with 7 bases between the two germline ends. Germline V gives CDR1 MGHRA, CDR2 YSYEKL. This CDR3 is 14 amino acids long. Method: immunoSEQ multiplex PCR; TCRdb's copy keeps in-frame clones and lacks some. The top ten clones hold approximately 0.06% of a sample with about 530,000 clones, 90% to 97% of them seen once. Sample: naive CD4+ T cells sorted from blood. Subset indicated: CD45RA+ positively selected. This chain connects TRBV4-1 to TRBJ1-3; D is perhaps TRBD1 (6 bases). This TCR derives from a young woman in good health. CDR3 in DNA: TGCGCCAGCAGCCAACCAGGGGCTGGAAACACCATATATTTT. Amino acid sequence: CASSQPGAGNTIYF.